This entry is about one TCR beta chain. The antigen is undetermined. This sample was taken from a study of cytomegalovirus exposure and HLA in healthy donors. Study context: There were approximately 80 million unique TCRs (from HLA-typed donors) in an early data release.

PCR involved 60 Vbeta and 13 Jbeta primers. Profiling relied on immunoSEQ multiplex PCR, and the TCRdb table lists in-frame clones only, not all of them. The sample holds about 94,000 clones, around 66% seen once. Per the germline V gene, CDR1 is LNHDA and CDR2 is SQIVND (reference sequence). CDR3 size: 13 residues. The V segment lost 8 bases and the J segment 4 bases; nucleotides outside the gene matches: 3. Findings and caveats of the study: Some V segments (TRBV6-2 and TRBV6-3 among them) were excluded as indistinguishable. Donors were assumed by presence/absence analyses to have roughly uniform sequencing depth. The authors later found HLA-associated TCR beta chains more clonally expanded than equally common others.

This TCR was recovered from a young man in good health and CMV-seronegative. Material: PBMCs. This sequence joins TRBV19 and TRBJ1-5, with 9 bases aligning to TRBD1. CDR3 DNA: TGTGCCAGTGGGACAGGGATGAATCAGCCCCAGCATTTT. Translated: CASGTGMNQPQHF.